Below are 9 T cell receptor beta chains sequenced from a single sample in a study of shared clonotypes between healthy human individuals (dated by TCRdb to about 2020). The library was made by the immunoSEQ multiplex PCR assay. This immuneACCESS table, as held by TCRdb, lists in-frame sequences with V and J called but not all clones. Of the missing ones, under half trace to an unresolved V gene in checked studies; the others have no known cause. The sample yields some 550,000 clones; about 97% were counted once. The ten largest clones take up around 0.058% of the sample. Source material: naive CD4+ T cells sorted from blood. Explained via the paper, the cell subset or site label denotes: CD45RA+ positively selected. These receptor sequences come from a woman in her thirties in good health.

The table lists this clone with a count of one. The DNA of the CDR3 is TGTGCCAGCAGCCAAGATACCACCACCGGGACTAGCGGTAGCTCCTACGAGCAGTACTTC. Translating gives CASSQDTTTGTSGSSYEQYF. The chain couples TRBV4-2 to TRBJ2-7; 11 bases agree with TRBD2. Germline CDR1 and CDR2: LGHNA and YNFKEQ. The CDR3 loop spans 20 amino acids. The ends lost 0 bases at V and 0 bases at J; junction bases unmatched: 13.

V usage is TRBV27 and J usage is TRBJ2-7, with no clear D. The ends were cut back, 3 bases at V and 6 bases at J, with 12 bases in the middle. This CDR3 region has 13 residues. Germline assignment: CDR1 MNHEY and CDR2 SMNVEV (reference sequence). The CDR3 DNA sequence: TGTGCCAGCAGTTTCCTGGGGTCCGGCGAGCAGTACTTC. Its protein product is CASSFLGSGEQYF.

For the CDR3, the DNA is TGCGCCAGCAGCCCCGGGAGGGGGGGCACCGGGGAGCTGTTTTTT. It encodes CASSPGRGGTGELFF. J is TRBJ2-2 and V is TRBV10-2; 8 positions agree with TRBD2. CDR3 length: 15 residues. Trimming cost V 6 bases and J 4 bases; bases outside gene matches: 7. The germline V gene has CDR1 WSHSY and CDR2 SAAADI.

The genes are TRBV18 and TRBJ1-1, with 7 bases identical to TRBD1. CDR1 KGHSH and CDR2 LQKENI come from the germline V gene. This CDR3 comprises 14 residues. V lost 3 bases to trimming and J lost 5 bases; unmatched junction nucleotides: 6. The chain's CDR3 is CASSPDREGTEAFF. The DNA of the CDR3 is TGTGCCAGCTCACCCGACAGGGAGGGAACTGAAGCTTTCTTT.

The CDR3 nucleotides are TGTGCCAGTAATACCAACAGGGGTCCCACCGGGGAGCTGTTTTTT. It translates to CASNTNRGPTGELFF. The J gene is TRBJ2-2, the V gene TRBV19; TRBD1 matches at 7 bases. V was clipped by 7 bases and J by 4 bases; unmatched bases: 9. Germline CDR1 reads LNHDA; CDR2 reads SQIVND (reference sequence). The CDR3 has 15 amino acids.

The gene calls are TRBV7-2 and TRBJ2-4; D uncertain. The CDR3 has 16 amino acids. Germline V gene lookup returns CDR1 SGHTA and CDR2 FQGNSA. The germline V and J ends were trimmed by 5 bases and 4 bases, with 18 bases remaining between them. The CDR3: CASSLWPGTAKNIQYF. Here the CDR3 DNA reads TGTGCCAGCAGCCTGTGGCCCGGCACGGCGAAAAACATTCAGTACTTC.

The CDR3 DNA reads as TGTGCCATCGTTGCCAGCGGGGCTAGCACAGATACGCAGTATTTT. This gives the protein CAIVASGASTDTQYF. The chain recombines TRBV28 with TRBJ2-3; 7 bases line up with TRBD2. The length of the CDR3 is 15 residues. The germline gives CDR1 MDHEN, CDR2 SYDVKM. The V and J ends lost 10 bases and 0 bases, in that order; junction bases with no gene match: 10.

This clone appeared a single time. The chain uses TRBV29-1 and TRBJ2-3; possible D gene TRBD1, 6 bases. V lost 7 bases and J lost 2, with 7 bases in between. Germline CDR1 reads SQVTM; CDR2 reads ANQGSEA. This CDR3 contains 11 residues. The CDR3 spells CSGTVTDTQYF. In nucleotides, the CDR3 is TGCAGCGGGACAGTCACAGATACGCAGTATTTT.

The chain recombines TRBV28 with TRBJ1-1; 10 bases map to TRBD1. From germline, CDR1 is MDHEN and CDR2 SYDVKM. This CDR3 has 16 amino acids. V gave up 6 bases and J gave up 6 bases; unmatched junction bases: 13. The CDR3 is CASRQDLGQGIPEAFF. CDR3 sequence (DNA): TGTGCCAGCAGGCAGGACTTGGGACAGGGGATTCCTGAAGCTTTCTTT.